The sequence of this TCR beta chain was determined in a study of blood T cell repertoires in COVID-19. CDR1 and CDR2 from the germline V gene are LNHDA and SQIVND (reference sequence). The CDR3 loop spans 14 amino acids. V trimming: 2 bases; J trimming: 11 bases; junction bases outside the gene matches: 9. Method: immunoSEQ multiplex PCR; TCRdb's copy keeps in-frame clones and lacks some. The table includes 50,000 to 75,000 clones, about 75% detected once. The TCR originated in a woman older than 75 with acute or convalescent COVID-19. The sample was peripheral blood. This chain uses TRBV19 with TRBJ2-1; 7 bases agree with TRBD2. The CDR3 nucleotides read TGTGCCAGTAGTATATCGGGGGGACGTCCCCAGCAGTTCTTC. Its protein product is CASSISGGRPQQFF. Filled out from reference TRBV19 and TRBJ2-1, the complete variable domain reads DGGITQSPKYLFRKEGQNVTLSCEQNLNHDAMYWYRQDPGQGLRLIYYSQIVNDFQKGDIAEGYSVSREKKESFPLTVTSAQKNPTAFYLCASSISGGRPQQFFGPGTRLTVL.